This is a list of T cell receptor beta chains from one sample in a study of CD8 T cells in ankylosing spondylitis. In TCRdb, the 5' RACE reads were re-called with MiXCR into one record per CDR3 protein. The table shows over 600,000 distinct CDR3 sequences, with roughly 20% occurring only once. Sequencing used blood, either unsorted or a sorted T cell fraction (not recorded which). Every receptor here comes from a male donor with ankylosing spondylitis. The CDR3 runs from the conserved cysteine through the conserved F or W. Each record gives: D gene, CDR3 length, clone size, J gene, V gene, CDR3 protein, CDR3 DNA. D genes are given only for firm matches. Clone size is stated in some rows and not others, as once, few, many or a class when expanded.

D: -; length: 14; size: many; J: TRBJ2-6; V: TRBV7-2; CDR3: CASSPNSGANVLTF; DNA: TGTGCCAGCAGCCCCAACTCTGGGGCCAACGTCCTGACTTTC
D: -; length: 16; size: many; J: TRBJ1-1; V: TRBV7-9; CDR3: CASSLAGEGPNTEAFF; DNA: TGTGCCAGCAGCTTAGCGGGAGAGGGGCCGAACACTGAAGCTTTCTTT
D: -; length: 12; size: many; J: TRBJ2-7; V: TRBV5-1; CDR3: CASSLPSYEQYF; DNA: TGCGCCAGCAGCCTGCCCTCCTACGAGCAGTACTTC
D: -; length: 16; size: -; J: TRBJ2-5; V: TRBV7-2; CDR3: CASSARDSSTGETQYF; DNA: TGTGCCAGCAGCGCCCGGGACTCCTCTACGGGAGAGACCCAGTACTTC
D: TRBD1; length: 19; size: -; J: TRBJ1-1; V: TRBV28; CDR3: CASSLVLRPFGQGETEAFF; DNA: TGTGCCAGCAGTTTAGTCCTCCGCCCCTTTGGACAGGGGGAGACTGAAGCTTTCTTT
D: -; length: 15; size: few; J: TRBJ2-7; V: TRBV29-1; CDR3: CSVVGGGTSSYEQYF; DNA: TGCAGCGTTGTCGGAGGGGGGACCAGCTCCTACGAGCAGTACTTC
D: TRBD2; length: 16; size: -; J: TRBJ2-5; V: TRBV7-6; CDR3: CASSSASGGPSETQYF; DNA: TGTGCCAGCAGTTCAGCAAGCGGGGGGCCGTCGGAGACCCAGTACTTC
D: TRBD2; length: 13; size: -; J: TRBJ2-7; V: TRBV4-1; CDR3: CASSQDGAGEQYF; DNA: TGCGCCAGCAGCCAAGATGGAGCGGGGGAGCAGTACTTC
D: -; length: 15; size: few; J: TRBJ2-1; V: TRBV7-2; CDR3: CASRAAGALYNEQFF; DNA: TGTGCCAGCCGTGCTGCGGGGGCCCTCTACAATGAGCAGTTCTTC
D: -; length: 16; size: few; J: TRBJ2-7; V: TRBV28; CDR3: CASSLRWRGEGGEQYF; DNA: TGTGCCAGCAGTTTACGCTGGAGGGGGGAAGGCGGCGAGCAGTACTTC
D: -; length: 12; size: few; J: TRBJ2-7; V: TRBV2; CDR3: CASSEGGYEQYF; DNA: TGTGCCAGCAGCGAGGGGGGTTACGAGCAGTACTTC
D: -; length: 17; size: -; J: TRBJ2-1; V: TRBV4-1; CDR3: CASSQQYGGPQYNEQFF; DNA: TGCGCCAGCAGCCAACAATACGGGGGGCCTCAATACAATGAGCAGTTCTTC
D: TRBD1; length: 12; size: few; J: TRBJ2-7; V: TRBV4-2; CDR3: CASSQTGVEQYF; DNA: TGTGCCAGCAGCCAAACAGGGGTTGAGCAGTACTTC
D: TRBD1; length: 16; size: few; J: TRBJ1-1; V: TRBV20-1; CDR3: CSARDRQGVLITEAFF; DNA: TGCAGTGCTAGAGATAGGCAGGGGGTGCTGATTACTGAAGCTTTCTTT
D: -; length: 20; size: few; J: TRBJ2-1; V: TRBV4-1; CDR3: CASSQSSGGRVEITYNEQFF; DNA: TGCGCCAGCAGCCAATCTTCTGGGGGGCGCGTTGAGATAACCTACAATGAGCAGTTCTTC
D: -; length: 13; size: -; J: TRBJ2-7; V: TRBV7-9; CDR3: CASSLDSRNEQYF; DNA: TGTGCCAGCAGCTTAGATAGCAGGAACGAGCAGTACTTC
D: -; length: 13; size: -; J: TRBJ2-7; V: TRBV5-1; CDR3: CASSLEGPAEQYF; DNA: TGCGCCAGCAGTTTGGAAGGCCCGGCCGAGCAGTACTTC
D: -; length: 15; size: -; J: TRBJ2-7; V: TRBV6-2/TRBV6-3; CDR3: CASSYRRLGTHEQYF; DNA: TGTGCCAGCAGTTACCGACGTCTAGGTACCCACGAGCAGTACTTC
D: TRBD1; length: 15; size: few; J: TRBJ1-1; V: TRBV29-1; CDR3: CSVDGQGAFSAEAFF; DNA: TGCAGCGTTGACGGACAGGGGGCGTTCAGCGCTGAAGCTTTCTTT
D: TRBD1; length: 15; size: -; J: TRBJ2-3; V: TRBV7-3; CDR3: CASSPGQGGLDPQYF; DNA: TGTGCCAGCAGTCCTGGACAGGGAGGCCTGGACCCGCAGTATTTT
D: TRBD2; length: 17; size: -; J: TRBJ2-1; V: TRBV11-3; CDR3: CASSLFGGGRGYNEQFF; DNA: TGTGCCAGCAGCTTATTTGGGGGGGGACGAGGCTACAATGAGCAGTTCTTC
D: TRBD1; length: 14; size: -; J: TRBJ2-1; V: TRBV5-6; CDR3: CASSSGTEFNEQFF; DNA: TGTGCCAGCAGCTCCGGGACAGAATTCAATGAGCAGTTCTTC
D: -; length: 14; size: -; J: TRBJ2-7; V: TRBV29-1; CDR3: CSVETGVYSYEQYF; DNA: TGCAGCGTTGAGACAGGCGTTTACTCCTACGAGCAGTACTTC
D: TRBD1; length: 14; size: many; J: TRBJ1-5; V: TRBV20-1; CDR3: CSAPGQGADQPQHF; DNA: TGCAGTGCTCCGGGACAGGGGGCCGATCAGCCCCAGCATTTT
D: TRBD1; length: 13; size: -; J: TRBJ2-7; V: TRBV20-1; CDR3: CSATKDRGYEQYF; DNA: TGCAGTGCGACTAAGGACAGGGGTTACGAGCAGTACTTC
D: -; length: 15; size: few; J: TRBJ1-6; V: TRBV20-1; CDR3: CSAREGRAYNSPLHF; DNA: TGCAGTGCTAGAGAAGGCAGAGCCTATAATTCACCCCTCCACTTT